Ten or more counts support the clone carrying this TCR beta chain. What it binds is not known. The data were taken from a study of T-cell memory formation after mild COVID-19. Findings and limits, study-wide: Still unconfirmed is whether the second-wave clones peaking on day 37 recognized SARS-CoV-2. Researchers found some responding clones in pre-infection memory, a sign that cross-reactive memory joined.

Deletions cut 1 base from V and 0 bases from J, with 16 bases between. CDR1 is SGHTA and CDR2 is FQGNSA in the germline V gene. The CDR3 is made up of 18 amino acids. TCRdb called the 5' RACE reads again in MiXCR, with one record for every CDR3 protein. This sample has about 140,000 distinct CDR3 sequences; roughly 24% occur once, and the top ten carry around 22%. The sequenced material came from PBMCs or a T cell subset sorted from them (not recorded which). The chain is built from TRBV7-2 and TRBJ2-1; D may match TRBD1 or TRBD2 (5 bases each). The receptor was isolated from an adult woman who had mild COVID-19 (a few samples of this study predate the infection). Cell type and time point are not known. In DNA form, the CDR3 reads TGTGCCAGCAGCTTAGACGGGACGCTAGGGGTCTCCTACAATGAGCAGTTCTTC. Translating gives CASSLDGTLGVSYNEQFF.